These T cell receptor beta chains were read from a single sample in a study of cytomegalovirus exposure and HLA in healthy donors. TCRdb's copy holds only in-frame clones and misses some; the assay was immunoSEQ multiplex PCR. This table holds 240,000 or so clones, approximately 81% found once. Sequenced: PBMCs. The origin of the receptors is a woman in her sixties in good health and CMV-seropositive. Each CDR3 is given with its conserved first and last residue. A D gene is named only where the DNA matches it firmly. Clone size, where shown, is once, few, many, or a class for clones that have expanded.

CDR3aa: CASSSLPYGYTF
CDR3nt: TGTGCCAGCAGCTCCCTCCCCTATGGCTACACCTTC
j_gene: TRBJ1-2
d_gene: .
abundance: .
v_gene: TRBV11-3

CDR3aa: CASTGGPGRNQPQHF
CDR3nt: TGTGCCAGCACCGGAGGGCCAGGTCGCAATCAGCCCCAGCATTTT
j_gene: TRBJ1-5
d_gene: .
abundance: .
v_gene: TRBV6-1

CDR3aa: CASSRTDSFETQYF
CDR3nt: TGTGCCAGCAGTAGAACAGATTCATTCGAGACCCAGTACTTC
j_gene: TRBJ2-5
d_gene: .
abundance: .
v_gene: TRBV2

CDR3aa: CASSLAGSSYEQYF
CDR3nt: TGCGCCAGCAGTCTAGCGGGTAGCTCCTACGAGCAGTACTTC
j_gene: TRBJ2-7
d_gene: TRBD2
abundance: .
v_gene: TRBV4-1

CDR3aa: CAISANIGERNQPQHF
CDR3nt: TGTGCCATCAGCGCTAACATCGGAGAGAGGAATCAGCCCCAGCATTTT
j_gene: TRBJ1-5
d_gene: .
abundance: .
v_gene: TRBV10-3

CDR3aa: CASREEMNTEAFF
CDR3nt: TGTGCCAGCCGGGAGGAAATGAACACTGAAGCTTTCTTT
j_gene: TRBJ1-1
d_gene: .
abundance: .
v_gene: TRBV5-4

CDR3aa: CSASGQGGYTF
CDR3nt: TGCAGCGCGTCGGGACAGGGCGGCTACACCTTC
j_gene: TRBJ1-2
d_gene: TRBD1
abundance: .
v_gene: TRBV29-1

CDR3aa: CASSEVGTSGYEQYF
CDR3nt: TGTGCCAGCAGTGAAGTTGGGACTAGTGGGTACGAGCAGTACTTC
j_gene: TRBJ2-7
d_gene: TRBD2
abundance: .
v_gene: TRBV6-1

CDR3aa: CASSYSVSGRQPQHF
CDR3nt: TGTGCCAGCAGTTACTCGGTTTCAGGGCGGCAGCCCCAGCATTTT
j_gene: TRBJ1-5
d_gene: .
abundance: .
v_gene: TRBV6-6

CDR3aa: CATGRGYTGELFF
CDR3nt: TGTGCCACTGGGCGGGGCTACACCGGGGAGCTGTTTTTT
j_gene: TRBJ2-2
d_gene: .
abundance: .
v_gene: TRBV15

CDR3aa: CASSPRGGARPYEQYF
CDR3nt: TGTGCCAGCAGCCCCCGAGGGGGCGCAAGGCCCTACGAGCAGTACTTC
j_gene: TRBJ2-7
d_gene: TRBD1
abundance: .
v_gene: TRBV27

CDR3aa: CASSPPGGGQKLFF
CDR3nt: TGTGCCAGCAGTCCCCCAGGGGGCGGACAAAAACTGTTTTTT
j_gene: TRBJ1-4
d_gene: TRBD1
abundance: .
v_gene: TRBV7-9

CDR3aa: CASSRLAGGMRETQYF
CDR3nt: TGTGCCAGCAGCAGACTAGCGGGAGGGATGAGAGAGACCCAGTACTTC
j_gene: TRBJ2-5
d_gene: TRBD2
abundance: few
v_gene: TRBV5-4

CDR3aa: CASSLAGATYNEQFF
CDR3nt: TGTGCCAGCAGCTTGGCGGGAGCGACCTACAATGAGCAGTTCTTC
j_gene: TRBJ2-1
d_gene: TRBD2
abundance: once
v_gene: TRBV7-9

CDR3aa: CASSLKGDRTKRPEAFF
CDR3nt: TGTGCCAGCAGCTTGAAGGGTGACAGGACGAAACGTCCTGAAGCTTTCTTT
j_gene: TRBJ1-1
d_gene: .
abundance: few
v_gene: TRBV5-6

CDR3aa: CASSTGSPAGELFF
CDR3nt: TGTGCCAGCAGTACCGGGTCCCCGGCCGGGGAGCTGTTTTTT
j_gene: TRBJ2-2
d_gene: .
abundance: .
v_gene: TRBV2

CDR3aa: CASSTYYEQYF
CDR3nt: TGTGCCAGCAGCACTTACTACGAGCAGTACTTC
j_gene: TRBJ2-7
d_gene: .
abundance: .
v_gene: TRBV5-6

CDR3aa: CAISGLGQTSYNEQFF
CDR3nt: TGTGCCATCAGTGGACTAGGCCAAACCTCCTACAATGAGCAGTTCTTC
j_gene: TRBJ2-1
d_gene: .
abundance: .
v_gene: TRBV10-3

CDR3aa: CASSALAGNPYEQYF
CDR3nt: TGTGCCAGCAGCGCACTAGCGGGAAATCCATACGAGCAGTACTTC
j_gene: TRBJ2-7
d_gene: TRBD2
abundance: .
v_gene: TRBV11-2

CDR3aa: CASSIAGGSTDTQYF
CDR3nt: TGTGCCAGTAGTATAGCGGGAGGCTCCACAGATACGCAGTATTTT
j_gene: TRBJ2-3
d_gene: TRBD2
abundance: .
v_gene: TRBV19

CDR3aa: CASSPGGTRSYNEQFF
CDR3nt: TGTGCCAGCAGCCCAGGGGGGACTAGGTCCTACAATGAGCAGTTCTTC
j_gene: TRBJ2-1
d_gene: .
abundance: .
v_gene: TRBV4-2

CDR3aa: CSSSPGLSKGVNTEAFF
CDR3nt: TGTTCCAGCAGTCCCGGGCTCTCAAAGGGGGTGAACACTGAAGCTTTCTTT
j_gene: TRBJ1-1
d_gene: .
abundance: .
v_gene: TRBV7-9